This passage covers 5 T cell receptor beta chains from one sample sequenced in a study of blood T cell repertoires in COVID-19. Produced via immunoSEQ multiplex PCR; TCRdb's table is partial and in-frame only. The sample contains approximately 120,000 clones, about 88% of which appear only once. Input material: peripheral blood. These receptors came from a human donor in a cohort sampled during active COVID-19.

The V gene is TRBV28, the J gene TRBJ2-3, with 10 bases aligning to TRBD2. With V trimmed by 4 bases and J by 1 base, 8 bases remained unmatched. The germline V gene encodes CDR1 MDHEN and CDR2 SYDVKM. The CDR3 length is 17 residues. In DNA form, the CDR3 reads TGTGCCAGCAGTTCACCGACCGGGACTAGCGGCACAGATACGCAGTATTTT. Encoded protein: CASSSPTGTSGTDTQYF.

This clone was observed a single time. The genes are TRBV4-1 and TRBJ2-2, with D possibly matching TRBD1 (7 bases). Germline CDR1 MGHRA, CDR2 YSYEKL. The CDR3 contains 16 residues. V was clipped by 4 bases and J by 0 bases, with 12 bases between them. The CDR3 bases are TGCGCCAGCAGCCCCCAGGGGGGATCGAACACCGGGGAGCTGTTTTTT. Protein sequence: CASSPQGGSNTGELFF.

The gene calls are TRBV3-1 (or the pseudogene TRBV3-2) and TRBJ1-6, with 7 positions matching TRBD1. The CDR3 extends over 13 amino acids. Germline V gene lookup returns CDR1 LGHDT and CDR2 YNNKEL (reference sequence). J lost 10 bases, V lost 1 base, and 1 base had no gene match. The CDR3 nucleotides are TGTGCCAGCAGCCAAGGGACAGGATCACCCCTCCACTTT. This codes for CASSQGTGSPLHF.

The chain uses TRBV9 and TRBJ2-1; 8 bases align to TRBD2. CDR1 SGDLS and CDR2 YYNGEE come from the germline V gene. The CDR3 is 16 amino acids. The V and J ends lost 6 bases and 0 bases, in that order; junction bases with no gene match: 8. The CDR3 loop is CASTVSGTSSYNEQFF. In DNA, the CDR3 is TGTGCCAGCACCGTTAGCGGGACTAGCTCCTACAATGAGCAGTTCTTC.

The V gene is TRBV3-1 (or the pseudogene TRBV3-2), the J gene TRBJ1-1, with D tentatively TRBD1 (6 bases). The CDR3 extends over 15 amino acids. Germline CDR1 is LGHDT and CDR2 is YNNKEL (reference sequence). Trimming took 2 bases from V and 0 from J, leaving 10 bases between them. As DNA, the CDR3 is TGTGCCAGCAGCCAATCAGGGGTTATGAACACTGAAGCTTTCTTT. Its translation: CASSQSGVMNTEAFF.